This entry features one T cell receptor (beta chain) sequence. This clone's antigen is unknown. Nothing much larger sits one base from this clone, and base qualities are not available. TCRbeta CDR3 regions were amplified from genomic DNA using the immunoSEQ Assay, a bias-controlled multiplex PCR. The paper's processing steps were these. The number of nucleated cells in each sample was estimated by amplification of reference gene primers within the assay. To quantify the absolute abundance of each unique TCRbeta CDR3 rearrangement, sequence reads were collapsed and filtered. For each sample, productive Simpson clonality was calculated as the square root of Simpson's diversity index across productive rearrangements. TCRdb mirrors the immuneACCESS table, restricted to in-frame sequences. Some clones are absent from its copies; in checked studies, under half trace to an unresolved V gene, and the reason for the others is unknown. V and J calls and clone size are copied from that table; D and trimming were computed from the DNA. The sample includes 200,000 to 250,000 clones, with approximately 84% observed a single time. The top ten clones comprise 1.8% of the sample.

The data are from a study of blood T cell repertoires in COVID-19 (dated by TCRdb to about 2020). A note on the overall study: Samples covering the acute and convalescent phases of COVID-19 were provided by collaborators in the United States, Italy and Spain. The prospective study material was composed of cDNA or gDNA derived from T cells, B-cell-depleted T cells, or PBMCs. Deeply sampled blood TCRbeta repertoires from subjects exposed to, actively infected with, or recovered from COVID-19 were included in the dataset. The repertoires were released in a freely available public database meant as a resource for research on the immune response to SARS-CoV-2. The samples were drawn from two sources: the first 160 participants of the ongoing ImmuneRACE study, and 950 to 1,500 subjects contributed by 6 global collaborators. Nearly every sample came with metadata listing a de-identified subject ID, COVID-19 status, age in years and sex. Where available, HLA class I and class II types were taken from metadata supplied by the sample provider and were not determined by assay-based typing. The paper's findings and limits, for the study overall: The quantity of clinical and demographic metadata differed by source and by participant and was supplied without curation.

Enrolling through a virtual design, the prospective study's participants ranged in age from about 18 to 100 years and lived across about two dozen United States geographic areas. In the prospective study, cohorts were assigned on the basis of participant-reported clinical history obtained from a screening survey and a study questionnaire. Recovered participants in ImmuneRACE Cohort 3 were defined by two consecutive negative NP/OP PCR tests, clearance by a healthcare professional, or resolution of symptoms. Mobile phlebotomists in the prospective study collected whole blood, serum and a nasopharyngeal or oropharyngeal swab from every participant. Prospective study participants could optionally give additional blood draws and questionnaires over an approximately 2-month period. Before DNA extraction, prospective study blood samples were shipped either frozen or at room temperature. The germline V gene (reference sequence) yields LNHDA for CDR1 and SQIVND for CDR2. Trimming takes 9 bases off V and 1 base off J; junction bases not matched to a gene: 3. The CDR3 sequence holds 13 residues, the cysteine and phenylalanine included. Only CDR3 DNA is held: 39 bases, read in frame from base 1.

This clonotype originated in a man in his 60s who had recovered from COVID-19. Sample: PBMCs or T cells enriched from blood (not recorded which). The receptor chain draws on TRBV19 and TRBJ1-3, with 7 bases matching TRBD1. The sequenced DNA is TGTGCCAGCACCAGGGGGTCTGGAAACACCATATATTTT. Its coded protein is CASTRGSGNTIYF. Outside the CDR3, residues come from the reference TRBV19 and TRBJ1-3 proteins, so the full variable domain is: DGGITQSPKYLFRKEGQNVTLSCEQNLNHDAMYWYRQDPGQGLRLIYYSQIVNDFQKGDIAEGYSVSREKKESFPLTVTSAQKNPTAFYLCASTRGSGNTIYFGEGSWLTVV.